One TCR beta chain is described in this entry. What this receptor recognizes is not known. The sample holds no much larger clone one base away, and base qualities are not on file. The sample comes from a study of PD-1 blockade in classical Hodgkin lymphoma (dated by TCRdb to 2019 to 2021). Broadly, across the study: Nivolumab dosing was 3 mg/kg intravenously every 2 weeks, continuing until either disease progression or unacceptable toxicity. To define a peripheral blood immune signature of response to PD-1 blockade in classical Hodgkin lymphoma, the study combined TCR beta sequencing with CyTOF. The research as a whole found: Baseline TCR diversity was reported to be lower in newly diagnosed patients than in healthy donors, and even lower in relapsed/refractory patients. A significant rise by C4D1 was seen in CD4+ but not CD8+ TCR diversity (p=0.0027 vs p=0.16), with the rise being most apparent in complete responders (p=0.02). Among trial patients, those achieving complete response had baseline diversity similar to that of newly diagnosed patients, while diversity was significantly lower in partial responders and progressors. The study was restricted to a single clinical trial cohort, and the causes of repertoire differences, possibly disease activity or prior therapy, were left undefined. Lower diversity was observed in patients in whom nivolumab was started less than 1 year after ASCT, and these patients were excluded from later analyses so that confounding by immune reconstitution would be avoided.

The Qiagen DNeasy kit was used to extract genomic DNA from unsorted PBMCs and from the negatively selected CD4+ and CD8+ fractions. TCR beta CDR3 regions were amplified by immunoSEQ multiplex PCR using primers annealing to V and J segments. A synthetic immune receptor repertoire was used to minimize amplification bias, and remaining bias was computationally removed after sequencing. Processing in the source paper ran as follows. Custom Python scripts were used to quantify repertoire diversity as the Shannon entropy index. Unsorted, CD4+ and CD8+ repertoires were examined separately, except in combined analyses, for which CD4+ and CD8+ sequences were merged in silico. A clone was considered expanded if an increase in frequency of at least 2-fold after treatment relative to C1D1 was found, and a pseudocount of 0.5 was applied to clones undetected at baseline. Clones with 0 or 1 copy at C1D1 were defined as singleton clones, while clones with 2 or more copies were defined as non-singleton clones. Clones expanded in unsorted samples were annotated as CD4+, CD8+ or unknown by matching protein sequences in sorted samples from the same patient. Wilcoxon tests on paired samples were used to test changes in diversity from C1D1 to C4D1. In TCRdb, the immuneACCESS table is reduced to in-frame sequences with V and J assigned. These tables do not hold every clone; where another copy was compared, an unresolved V gene accounts for under half, and the others remain unexplained. That table gives V, J and clone size, and the DNA gave D and trimming. The sample data list about 7,700 clones, and 86% of these were observed just once. Together, the top ten hold more than 1.5% of the sample.

From the germline V gene (reference sequence), CDR1 is LNHDA and CDR2 is SQIVND. The V and J ends are trimmed by 3 bases and 2 bases, leaving 12 bases between them. Reading from cysteine to phenylalanine, the CDR3 counts 15 amino acids. The CDR3 DNA has 45 bases and is translated from base 1. In the paper's terms, the time point label means: cycle 1 day 1 (C1D1), immediately before nivolumab initiation. Every trial patient had relapsed following autologous stem cell transplantation, and prior brentuximab vedotin exposure was what differed among cohorts A, B and C. A Miltenyi CD4+ T cell isolation kit was used for magnetic negative selection to purify CD4+ T cells from thawed PBMCs. The trial cohort comprised about 60 patients with relapsed/refractory classical Hodgkin lymphoma whose best overall responses were complete response, partial response or progressive disease. Trial patients were treated with single-agent nivolumab in the multi-cohort phase II CheckMate 205 trial. An independent review committee assessed best overall response using the 2007 International Working Group response criteria. Trial PBMCs were collected immediately before nivolumab initiation (C1D1) and during therapy at cycle 2 day 1 and cycle 4 day 1. Peripheral blood was collected in 8 mL Vacutainer Cell Preparation Tubes, from which PBMCs were isolated by centrifugation and then cryopreserved. Purified CD4+ and CD8+ fractions were prepared only for cases in which an additional PBMC sample was available. On LS columns in a quadroMACS separator, the magnetically labelled cells were depleted, and the flow-through was collected as the purified fraction.

Sequences were derived from CD4+ T cells from blood, sampled at baseline. The sequence joins TRBV19 to TRBJ2-3; the D gene assignment is ambiguous. The TCR sequence derives from a human donor with classical Hodgkin lymphoma. This receptor carries the CDR3 CASSIYGLDTDTQYF. At the DNA level, the sequence is TGTGCCAGTAGTATCTACGGATTAGACACAGATACGCAGTATTTT.